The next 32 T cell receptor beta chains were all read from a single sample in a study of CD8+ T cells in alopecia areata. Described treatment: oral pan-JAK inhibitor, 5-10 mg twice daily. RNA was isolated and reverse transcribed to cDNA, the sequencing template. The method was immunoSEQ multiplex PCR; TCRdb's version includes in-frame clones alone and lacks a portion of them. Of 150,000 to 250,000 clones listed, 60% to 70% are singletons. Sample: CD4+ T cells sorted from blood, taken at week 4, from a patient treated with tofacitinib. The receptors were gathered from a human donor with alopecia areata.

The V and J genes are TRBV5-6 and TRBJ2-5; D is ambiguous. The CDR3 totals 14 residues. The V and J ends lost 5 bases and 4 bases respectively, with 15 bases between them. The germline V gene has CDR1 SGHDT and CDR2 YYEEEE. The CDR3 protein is CASSVQGLRETQYF. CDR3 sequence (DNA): TGTGCCAGCAGTGTTCAAGGGCTGCGAGAGACCCAGTACTTC.

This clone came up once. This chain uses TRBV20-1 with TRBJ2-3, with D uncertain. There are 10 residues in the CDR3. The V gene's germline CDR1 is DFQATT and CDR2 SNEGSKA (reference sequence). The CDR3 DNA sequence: TGCAGCTCGGCGCGGGATACGCAGTATTTT. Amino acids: CSSARDTQYF.

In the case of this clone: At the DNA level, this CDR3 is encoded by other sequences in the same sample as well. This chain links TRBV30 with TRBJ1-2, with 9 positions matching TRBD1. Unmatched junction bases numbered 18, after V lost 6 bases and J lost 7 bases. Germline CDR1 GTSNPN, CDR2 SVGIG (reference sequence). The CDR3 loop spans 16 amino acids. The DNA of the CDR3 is TGTGCCTGTAAGAGGACAGGGGTACAGGTCTTACGTGGCTACACCTTC. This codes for CACKRTGVQVLRGYTF.

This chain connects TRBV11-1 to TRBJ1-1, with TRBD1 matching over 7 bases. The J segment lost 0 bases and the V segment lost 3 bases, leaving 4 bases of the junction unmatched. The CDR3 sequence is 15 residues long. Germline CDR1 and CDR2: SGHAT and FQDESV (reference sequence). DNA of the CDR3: TGTGCCAGCAGCTTCGACAGGGTCATGAACACTGAAGCTTTCTTT. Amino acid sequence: CASSFDRVMNTEAFF.

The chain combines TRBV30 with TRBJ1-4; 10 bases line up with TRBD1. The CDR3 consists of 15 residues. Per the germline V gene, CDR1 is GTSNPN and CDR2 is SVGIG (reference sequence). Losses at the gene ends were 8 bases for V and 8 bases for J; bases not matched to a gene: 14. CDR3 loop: CAGGQGNGHKEKLFF. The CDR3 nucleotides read TGTGCCGGGGGACAGGGGAACGGGCATAAGGAAAAACTGTTTTTT.

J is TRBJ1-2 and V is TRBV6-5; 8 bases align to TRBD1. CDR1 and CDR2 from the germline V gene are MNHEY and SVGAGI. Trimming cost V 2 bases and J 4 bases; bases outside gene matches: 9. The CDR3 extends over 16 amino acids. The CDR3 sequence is CASSYVGQGAGYGYTF. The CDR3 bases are TGTGCCAGCAGTTACGTGGGCCAGGGGGCAGGCTATGGCTACACCTTC.

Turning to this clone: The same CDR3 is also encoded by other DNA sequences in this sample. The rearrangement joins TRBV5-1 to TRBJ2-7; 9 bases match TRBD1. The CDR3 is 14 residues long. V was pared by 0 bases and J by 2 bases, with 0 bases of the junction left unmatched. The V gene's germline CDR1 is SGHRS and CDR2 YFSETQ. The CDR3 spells CASSLGDRAYEQYF. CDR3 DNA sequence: TGCGCCAGCAGCTTGGGGGACAGGGCCTACGAGCAGTACTTC.

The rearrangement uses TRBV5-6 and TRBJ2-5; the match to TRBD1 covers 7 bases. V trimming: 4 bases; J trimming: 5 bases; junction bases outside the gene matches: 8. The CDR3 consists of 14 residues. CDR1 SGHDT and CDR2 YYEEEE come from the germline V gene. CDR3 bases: TGTGCCAGCAGCGCCCGAACAGGGGTCGAGACCCAGTACTTC. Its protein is CASSARTGVETQYF.

Here the CDR3 reads CASSLKQGFNSPLHF. The CDR3 DNA follows: TGTGCCAGCAGCTTAAAACAGGGGTTTAATTCACCCCTCCACTTT. V and J are TRBV13 and TRBJ1-6; 7 bases fit TRBD1. After removal of 2 bases from V and 6 bases from J, the junction contained 4 bases not matched to a gene. There are 15 residues in the CDR3. From germline, CDR1 is PRHDT and CDR2 FYEKMQ (reference sequence).

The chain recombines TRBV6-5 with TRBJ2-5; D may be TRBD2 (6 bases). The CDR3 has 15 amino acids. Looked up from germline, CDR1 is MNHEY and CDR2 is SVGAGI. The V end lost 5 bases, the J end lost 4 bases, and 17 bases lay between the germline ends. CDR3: CASSAASTSSETQYF. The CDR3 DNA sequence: TGTGCCAGCAGTGCGGCGTCAACTAGCTCAGAGACCCAGTACTTC.

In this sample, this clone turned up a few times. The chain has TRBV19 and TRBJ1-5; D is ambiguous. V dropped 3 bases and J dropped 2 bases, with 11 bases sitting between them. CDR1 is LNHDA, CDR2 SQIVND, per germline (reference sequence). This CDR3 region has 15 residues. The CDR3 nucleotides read TGTGCCAGTAGTATTGGAGGTGGGGGCAATCAGCCCCAGCATTTT. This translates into CASSIGGGGNQPQHF.

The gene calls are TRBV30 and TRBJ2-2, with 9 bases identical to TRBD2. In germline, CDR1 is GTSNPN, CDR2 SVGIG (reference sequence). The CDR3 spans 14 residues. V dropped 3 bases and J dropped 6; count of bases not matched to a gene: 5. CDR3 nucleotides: TGTGCCTGGAGCGGGACTAGCCAGGCCGGGGAGCTGTTTTTT. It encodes CAWSGTSQAGELFF.

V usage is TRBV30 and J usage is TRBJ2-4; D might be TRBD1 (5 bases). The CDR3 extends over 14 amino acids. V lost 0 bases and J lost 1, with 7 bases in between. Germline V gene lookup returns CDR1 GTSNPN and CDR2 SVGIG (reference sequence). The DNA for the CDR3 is TGTGCCTGGAGTGTTAAGGGGGCCAAAAACATTCAGTACTTC. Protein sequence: CAWSVKGAKNIQYF. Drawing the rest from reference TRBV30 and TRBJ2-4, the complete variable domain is SQTIHQWPATLVQPVGSPLSLECTVEGTSNPNLYWYRQAAGRGLQLLFYSVGIGQISSEVPQNLSASRPQDRQFILSSKKLLLSDSGFYLCAWSVKGAKNIQYFGAGTRLSVL.

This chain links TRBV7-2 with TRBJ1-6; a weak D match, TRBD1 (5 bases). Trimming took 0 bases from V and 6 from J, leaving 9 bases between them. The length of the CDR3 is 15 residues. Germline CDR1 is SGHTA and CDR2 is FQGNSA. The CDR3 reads CASSLARQLNSPLHF. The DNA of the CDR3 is TGTGCCAGCAGCTTAGCGAGACAGCTTAATTCACCCCTCCACTTT.

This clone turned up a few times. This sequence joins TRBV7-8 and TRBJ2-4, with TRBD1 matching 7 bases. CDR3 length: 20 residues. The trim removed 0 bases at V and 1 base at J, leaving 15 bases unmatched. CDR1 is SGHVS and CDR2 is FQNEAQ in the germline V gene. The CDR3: CASSLAVGQSDRIAKNIQYF. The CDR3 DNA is TGTGCCAGCAGCTTAGCCGTGGGACAGTCGGACCGAATTGCCAAAAACATTCAGTACTTC.

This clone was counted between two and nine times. CDR3 sequence: CASSKWGPGRETQYF. The CDR3 coding sequence is TGTGCCAGCAGCAAATGGGGCCCCGGGCGGGAGACCCAGTACTTC. The chain joins TRBV21-1 to TRBJ2-5; TRBD1 is the table's D call and was not checked against the DNA. TRBV21-1 is designated a pseudogene. This CDR3 contains 15 residues.

Here the CDR3 reads CAWSGSGDQPQHF. In DNA, the CDR3 is TGTGCCTGGAGTGGATCCGGGGATCAGCCCCAGCATTTT. The chain uses TRBV30 and TRBJ1-5; D unresolved. CDR3 size: 13 residues. Germline CDR1 GTSNPN, CDR2 SVGIG (reference sequence). With 1 base removed from V and 5 bases from J, the gap between germline ends came to 9 bases.

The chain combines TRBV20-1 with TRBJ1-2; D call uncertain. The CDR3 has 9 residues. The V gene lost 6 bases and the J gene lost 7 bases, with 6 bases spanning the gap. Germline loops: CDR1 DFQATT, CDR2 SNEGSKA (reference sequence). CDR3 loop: CSATTGYTF. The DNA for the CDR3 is TGCAGTGCGACAACTGGCTACACCTTC.

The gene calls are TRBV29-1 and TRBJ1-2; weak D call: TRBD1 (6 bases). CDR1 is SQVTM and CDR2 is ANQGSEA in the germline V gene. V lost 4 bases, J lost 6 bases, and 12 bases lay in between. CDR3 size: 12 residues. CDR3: CSVGSGVDGYTF. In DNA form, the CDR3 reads TGCAGCGTTGGATCAGGGGTGGATGGCTACACCTTC.

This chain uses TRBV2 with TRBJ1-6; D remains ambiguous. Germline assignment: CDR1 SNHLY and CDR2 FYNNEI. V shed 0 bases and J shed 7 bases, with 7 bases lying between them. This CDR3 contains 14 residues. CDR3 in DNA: TGTGCCAGCAGTGAAGCGCACGGGAATTCACCCCTCCACTTT. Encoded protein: CASSEAHGNSPLHF.

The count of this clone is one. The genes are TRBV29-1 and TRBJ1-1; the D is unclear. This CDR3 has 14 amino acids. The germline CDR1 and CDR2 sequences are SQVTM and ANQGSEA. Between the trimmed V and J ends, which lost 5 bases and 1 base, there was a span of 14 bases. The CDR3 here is CSVKKAGANTEAFF. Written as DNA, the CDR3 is TGCAGCGTTAAGAAGGCGGGAGCGAACACTGAAGCTTTCTTT.

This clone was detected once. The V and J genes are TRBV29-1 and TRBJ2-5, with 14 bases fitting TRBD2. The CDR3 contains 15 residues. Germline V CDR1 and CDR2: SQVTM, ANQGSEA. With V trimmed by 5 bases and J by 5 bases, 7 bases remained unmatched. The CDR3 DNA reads TGCAGCGTTCGGGGACTAGCGGGGGATGGGGAGACCCAGTACTTC. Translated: CSVRGLAGDGETQYF.

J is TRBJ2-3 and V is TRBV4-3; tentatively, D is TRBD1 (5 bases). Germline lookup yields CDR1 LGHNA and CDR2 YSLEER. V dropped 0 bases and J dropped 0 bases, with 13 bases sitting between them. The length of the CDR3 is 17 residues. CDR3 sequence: CASSQDRAVSSTDTQYF. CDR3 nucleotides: TGCGCCAGCAGCCAAGACAGGGCCGTGTCGAGCACAGATACGCAGTATTTT.

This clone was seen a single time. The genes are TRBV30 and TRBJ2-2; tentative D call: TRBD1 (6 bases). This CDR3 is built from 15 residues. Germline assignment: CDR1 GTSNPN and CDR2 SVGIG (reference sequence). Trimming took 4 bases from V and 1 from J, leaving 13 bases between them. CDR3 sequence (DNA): TGTGCCTGGAACCGCGGACAGAGGAACACCGGGGAGCTGTTTTTT. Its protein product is CAWNRGQRNTGELFF.

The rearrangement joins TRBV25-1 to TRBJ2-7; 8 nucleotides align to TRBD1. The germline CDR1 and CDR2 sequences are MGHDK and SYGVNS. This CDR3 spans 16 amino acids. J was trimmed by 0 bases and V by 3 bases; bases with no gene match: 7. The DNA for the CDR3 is TGTGCCAGCAGTGAGGGGACAGGCAGGGTCTCCTACGAGCAGTACTTC. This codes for CASSEGTGRVSYEQYF.

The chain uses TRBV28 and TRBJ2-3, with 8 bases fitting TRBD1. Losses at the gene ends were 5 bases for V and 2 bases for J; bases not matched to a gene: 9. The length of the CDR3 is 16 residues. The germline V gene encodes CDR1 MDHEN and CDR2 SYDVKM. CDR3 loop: CASSRTGFPSTDTQYF. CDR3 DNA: TGTGCCAGCAGTCGGACAGGGTTTCCCTCCACAGATACGCAGTATTTT.

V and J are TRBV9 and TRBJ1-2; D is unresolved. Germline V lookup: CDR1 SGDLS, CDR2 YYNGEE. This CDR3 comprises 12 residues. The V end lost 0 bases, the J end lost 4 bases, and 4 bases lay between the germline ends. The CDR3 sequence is CASSVVGYGYTF. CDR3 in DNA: TGTGCCAGCAGCGTAGTTGGCTATGGCTACACCTTC. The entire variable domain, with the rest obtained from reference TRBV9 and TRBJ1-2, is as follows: DSGVTQTPKHLITATGQRVTLRCSPRSGDLSVYWYQQSLDQGLQFLIQYYNGEERAKGNILERFSAQQFPDLHSELNLSSLELGDSALYFCASSVVGYGYTFGSGTRLTVV.

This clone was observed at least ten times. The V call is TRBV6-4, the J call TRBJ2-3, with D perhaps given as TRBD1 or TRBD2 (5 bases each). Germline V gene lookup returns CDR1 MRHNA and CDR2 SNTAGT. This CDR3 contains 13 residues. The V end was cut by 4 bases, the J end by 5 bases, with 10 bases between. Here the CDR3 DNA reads TGTGCCAGCAGTGCCCAGGGAGAAGATACGCAGTATTTT. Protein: CASSAQGEDTQYF.

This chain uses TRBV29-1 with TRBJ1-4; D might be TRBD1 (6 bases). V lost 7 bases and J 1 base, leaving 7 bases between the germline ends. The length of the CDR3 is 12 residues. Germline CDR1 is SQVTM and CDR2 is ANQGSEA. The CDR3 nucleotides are TGCAGCGCAGGGGAAACTAATGAAAAACTGTTTTTT. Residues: CSAGETNEKLFF.

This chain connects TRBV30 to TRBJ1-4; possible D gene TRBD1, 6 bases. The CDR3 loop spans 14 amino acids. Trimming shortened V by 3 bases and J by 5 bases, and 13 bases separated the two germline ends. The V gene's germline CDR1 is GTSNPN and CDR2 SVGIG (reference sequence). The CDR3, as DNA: TGTGCCTGGAGCCATGGGGGGGCCAATGAAAAACTGTTTTTT. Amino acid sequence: CAWSHGGANEKLFF.

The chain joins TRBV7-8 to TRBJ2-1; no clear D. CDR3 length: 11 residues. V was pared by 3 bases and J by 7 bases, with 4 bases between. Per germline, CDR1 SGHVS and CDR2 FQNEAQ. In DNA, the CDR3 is TGTGCCAGCAGCTTCAGGAATGAGCAGTTCTTC. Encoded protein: CASSFRNEQFF. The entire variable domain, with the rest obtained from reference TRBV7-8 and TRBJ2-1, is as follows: GAGVSQSPRYKVAKRGQDVALRCDPISGHVSLFWYQQALGQGPEFLTYFQNEAQLDKSGLPSDRFFAERPEGSVSTLKIQRTQQEDSAVYLCASSFRNEQFFGPGTRLTVL.

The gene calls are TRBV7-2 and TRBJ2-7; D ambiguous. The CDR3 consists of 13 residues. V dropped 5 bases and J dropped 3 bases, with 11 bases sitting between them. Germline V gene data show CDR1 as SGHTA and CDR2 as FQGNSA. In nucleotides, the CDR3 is TGTGCCAGCAGCCGAACCCCTCTCTACGAGCAGTACTTC. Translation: CASSRTPLYEQYF.